This T cell receptor (beta chain) was recorded in a study of T cells in Graves' hyperthyroidism and ophthalmopathy (dated by TCRdb to between 2019 and 2020). Broadly, across the study: Peripheral blood samples were taken at initial diagnosis, before any treatment was given. To identify distinguishing TCR V-J signatures, a discovery cohort of around 100 patients was used, comprising roughly 45 with Graves' ophthalmopathy and approximately 57 with stable Graves' hyperthyroidism. An independent validation cohort of 18 to 20 hyperthyroidism patients and 17 patients who later progressed to ophthalmopathy tested prospective prediction of ophthalmopathy. The 95 to 100 discovery patients were divided at random into training and test sets in a 7:3 ratio. Thyroid tissue and blood T-cell repertoires from about six Graves' hyperthyroidism patients were also compared in the study. After sampling, hyperthyroidism patients received methimazole starting at 30 mg daily, and ophthalmopathy patients received high-dose intravenous methylprednisolone. According to the paper, TCR Vbeta CDR3 sequencing was carried out on 135 peripheral blood samples, which came from 40 to 45 ophthalmopathy, around 75 hyperthyroidism and around 17 progressor patients.

The germline V gene encodes CDR1 DFQATT and CDR2 SNEGSKA (reference sequence). V is reduced by 0 bases and J by 0 bases, leaving a spacing of 12 bases between them. The CDR3 spans 16 residues, from the cysteine through the phenylalanine. Only the CDR3 DNA stays, 48 bases, in frame from base 1. Moderately to severely active disease, a Clinical Activity Score of at least 3, a NOSPECS grade of at least 4, and a duration under 3 months were present in ophthalmopathy patients. The study excluded patients with uncontrolled infections, other autoimmune diseases, pregnancy or lactation. Diagnoses were established on the basis of clinical symptoms, serum thyroxine and TRAb, thyroid ultrasound, and orbital computed tomography. PBMCs were isolated from about 10 ml of fresh peripheral blood by Ficoll-Paque density gradient centrifugation. Trizol reagent was used to extract total RNA, and RNA quality was then checked on an Agilent 2100 Bioanalyzer.

This clonotype has just a few counts. It lacks a known antigen. No clone much larger than this one lies a single base away; base qualities are absent. The TCR beta CDR3 regions were amplified from RNA transcripts. The TCR CDR3 was subjected to a first round of RT-PCR using the HTBI primer set and the Qiagen OneStep RT-PCR kit. A second multiplex PCR round built the libraries, followed by size selection and purification. Sequencing of the libraries was done on an Illumina HiSeq2000 using paired-end 100 bp reads. As for the authors' bioinformatics: SOAPnuke was used to process the raw data, removing reads that contained adapters or uncalled bases, had a mean Phred below 15, or lacked an exact match to the constant primer or identifier. COPE v1.2.5 was used to merge the high-quality paired reads, and each unique nucleotide sequence was defined as a clonotype. Clonotypes were aligned to IMGT TRBV, TRBD and TRBJ reference segments using MiTCR v1.1. Analysis was restricted to V-J combinations with a frequency above 0.0001, which covered 99.2% of repertoires. The TCS score was defined as the ratio of F50 (clonal expansion) to E x V (chaos), calculated using BLOSUM62-based TCRdist between CDR3 peptides within each V-J. Welch's t-statistics and random forest reduced around 550 V-J features to under 15, which were used in a naive Bayes classifier (R e1071). The public sequencing data were trimmed at Q25 with fastp and processed into clonotypes with MiXCR by TCRdb, which kept only in-frame beta chains. Records with the same CDR3 protein are collapsed into one entry carrying the most frequent genes and DNA. The authors' filters were not applied to this entry. This sample comprises about 640,000 distinct CDR3 sequences, less than 25% of them detected only once. The top ten clonotypes cover 30% to 40% of the sample.

Summary of the overall study and its limitations: Sample size was not statistically predetermined, and investigators were not blinded to group allocation. A 13 V-J signature model separated ophthalmopathy from stable hyperthyroidism, with approximately 87% sensitivity and 81% to 82% specificity in cross-validation and 80%/75% in testing. During validation, the model predicted progression to ophthalmopathy a median of approximately 7 months ahead of onset, with around 71% sensitivity and 72% to 85% specificity. Most expanded thyroid clonotypes (frequency above 0.001) were also detected in blood, suggesting blood repertoires may reflect thyroid immune responses.

Sample: blood. The sequence is built from TRBV20-1 and TRBJ1-5; too little of a D gene remains to name it. The clonotype was recovered from a man aged 30 to 45 with Graves' ophthalmopathy. The DNA sequence is as follows: TGCAGTGCTAGAGATGGGAGCAGAAATAGCAATCAGCCCCAGCATTTT. Translated, this is CSARDGSRNSNQPQHF.